This T cell receptor beta chain was found in a study of T cells in Graves' hyperthyroidism and ophthalmopathy. CDR3 size: 15 residues. The ends were cut back, 0 bases at V and 0 bases at J, with 8 bases in the middle. The germline gives CDR1 KGHSH, CDR2 LQKENI. This clonotype occurred many times. Newly diagnosed hyperthyroidism patients aged 18 to 65 years had disease lasting under 2 months. Amplification yielded TCR beta CDR3 regions, with RNA transcripts as the source. TCR CDR3 underwent first-round RT-PCR with the HTBI primer set. Each CDR3 protein gets one entry after TCRdb re-called the multiplex PCR reads with MiXCR. The table lists about 400,000 distinct CDR3 sequences, around a sixth of them singletons.

V and J are TRBV18 and TRBJ2-5; D perhaps matches TRBD2 (5 bases). The sample was blood. The origin of this receptor is a woman between 18 and 30 years old with Graves' hyperthyroidism. The CDR3, as DNA: TGTGCCAGCTCACCACCGACGGGGTACCAAGAGACCCAGTACTTC. It is translated as CASSPPTGYQETQYF. The full variable domain, completed using reference TRBV18 and TRBJ2-5, is NAGVMQNPRHLVRRRGQEARLRCSPMKGHSHVYWYRQLPEEGLKFMVYLQKENIIDESGMPKERFSAEFPKEGPSILRIQQVVRGDSAAYFCASSPPTGYQETQYFGPGTRLLVL.